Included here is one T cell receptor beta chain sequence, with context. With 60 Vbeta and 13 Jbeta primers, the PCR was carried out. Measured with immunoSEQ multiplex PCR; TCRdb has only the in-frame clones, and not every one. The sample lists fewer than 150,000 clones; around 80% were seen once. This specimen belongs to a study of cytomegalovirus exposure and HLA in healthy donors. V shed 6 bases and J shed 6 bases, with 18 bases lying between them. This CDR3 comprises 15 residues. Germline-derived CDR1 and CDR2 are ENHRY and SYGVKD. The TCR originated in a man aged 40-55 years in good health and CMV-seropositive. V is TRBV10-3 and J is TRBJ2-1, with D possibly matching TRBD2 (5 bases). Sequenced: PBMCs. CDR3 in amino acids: CAISGLSGVVNEQFF. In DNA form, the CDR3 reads TGTGCCATCAGCGGACTCTCCGGGGTGGTCAATGAGCAGTTCTTC.